These T cell receptor beta chains were read from a single sample in a study of shared clonotypes between healthy human individuals. Data came from immunoSEQ multiplex PCR; TCRdb stores just in-frame clones and leaves some out. The sample holds over 850,000 clones, approximately 78% seen once. Sample: memory CD4+ T cells from PBMCs. These TCRs come from a man aged 18 to 30 in good health. Some clones in this sample may be carry-over from other donors' samples. The CDR3 runs from the conserved cysteine through the conserved F or W. D genes are given only for firm matches. Part of the rows lack a size; the others show once, few, many or a class for expanded clones.

j_call clone_size d_call v_call cdr3_nt cdr3_aa
TRBJ2-7 . TRBD2 TRBV6-6 TGTGCCAGCAGTTATATAGGAATAGCGGGAACGGGAGAGCAGTACTTC CASSYIGIAGTGEQYF
TRBJ2-1 . . TRBV7-9 TGTGCCAGCAGCCTGGAATGGGGTGAGCAGTTCTTC CASSLEWGEQFF
TRBJ1-5 . . TRBV6-6 TGTGCCAGCAGTTACGCACGGATCAATCAGCCCCAGCATTTT CASSYARINQPQHF
TRBJ1-2 . TRBD1 TRBV28 TGTGCCAGCAGCCGACGGGACAGGGGTAATGGCTACACCTTC CASSRRDRGNGYTF
TRBJ1-5 . . TRBV12-5 TGTGCTAGTGGTCCCTCGACGGGGGCCCAGCATTTT CASGPSTGAQHF
TRBJ2-1 . . TRBV5-1 TGCGCCAGCAGCCCTGGGGGTCGGTCCTACAATGAGCAGTTCTTC CASSPGGRSYNEQFF
TRBJ2-1 . . TRBV9 TGTGCCAGCAGCGCCGCCCGCAAGGGGGACAATGAGCAGTTCTTC CASSAARKGDNEQFF
TRBJ1-5 . . TRBV5-4 TGTGCCAGCAGCTTTGACAGAGATCAGCCCCAGCATTTT CASSFDRDQPQHF
TRBJ1-5 . . TRBV7-8 TGTGCCAGCAGCTTAGCCCATTGGAGCGGCGGTGGCAATCAGCCCCAGCATTTT CASSLAHWSGGGNQPQHF
TRBJ2-1 . . TRBV4-2 TGTGCCAGCAGCCAGTCCCCCTCCGCTGAGCAGTTCTTC CASSQSPSAEQFF
TRBJ2-3 . . TRBV18 TGTGCCAGCTCCCCAATAGCGGCCACAGATACGCAGTATTTT CASSPIAATDTQYF
TRBJ2-5 . . TRBV4-1 TGCGCCAGCAGCCACGCGAGCGGGGACAGTGGAGAGACCCAGTACTTC CASSHASGDSGETQYF
TRBJ1-1 . . TRBV7-6 TGTGCCAGCAGCATGGGGGCTTACACTGAAGCTTTCTTT CASSMGAYTEAFF
TRBJ1-4 . . TRBV19 TGTGCCAGAGCTAACAGCGTCCCTTGTGAAAAACTGTTTTTT CARANSVPCEKLFF
TRBJ2-2 many TRBD1 TRBV2 TGTGCCAGCAGAGGACAGGGGCGGAACACCGGGGAGCTGTTTTTT CASRGQGRNTGELFF
TRBJ1-1 . . TRBV11-2 TGTGCCAGCAGCAAGACCATGAACACTGAAGCTTTCTTT CASSKTMNTEAFF
TRBJ1-4 . . TRBV28 TGTGCCAGCAATGACAGTTTGGATGAAAAACTGTTTTTT CASNDSLDEKLFF
TRBJ2-7 . TRBD1 TRBV30 TGTGCCTGGAGTGTAGGGACAGGGCAGTACTTC CAWSVGTGQYF
TRBJ2-5 . TRBD2 TRBV28 TGTGCCAGCAGCACTAGCGGCCAAGAGACCCAGTACTTC CASSTSGQETQYF
TRBJ2-2 . TRBD1 TRBV9 TGTGCCAGCAGCAGAGGGACAGCCCCGAACACCGGGGAGCTGTTTTTT CASSRGTAPNTGELFF
TRBJ2-7 . TRBD2 TRBV18 TGTGCCAGCTCACCTGGACTAGCGGGAGGATACGAGCAGTACTTC CASSPGLAGGYEQYF
TRBJ1-5 . . TRBV2 TGTGCCAGCACCCTGACCCTCAGGGATGCTAATCAGCCCCAGCATTTT CASTLTLRDANQPQHF
TRBJ1-1 . TRBD1 TRBV28 TGTGCCAGCAGCCTCAAGGACAGGGAAGCTTTCTTT CASSLKDREAFF
TRBJ1-5 . TRBD1 TRBV6-6 TGTGCCAGCAGGGGACAGGGCTCGAATCAGCCCCAGCATTTT CASRGQGSNQPQHF
TRBJ1-1 . TRBD1 TRBV28 TGTGCCAGCAGTTCACCCGGGACAGGGAGGAGCACTGAAGCTTTCTTT CASSSPGTGRSTEAFF
TRBJ2-2 . . TRBV11-3 TGTGCCAGCAGCTTAGGTATTCCGAACACCGGGGAGCTGTTTTTT CASSLGIPNTGELFF
TRBJ2-1 . . TRBV5-1 TGCGCCAGCAGCCGCCGGGTCCCTCCACACAATGAGCAGTTCTTC CASSRRVPPHNEQFF
TRBJ2-3 . . TRBV6-4 TGTGCCAGCAGTGAACAGGGTACAGATACGCAGTATTTT CASSEQGTDTQYF
TRBJ1-4 . . TRBV2 TGTGCCAGCAGGAAAAGGGGAGCTAATGAAAAACTGTTTTTT CASRKRGANEKLFF
TRBJ2-3 . . TRBV5-4 TGTGCCAGCAGCCCCGGGGGCGCAGATACGCAGTATTTT CASSPGGADTQYF
TRBJ2-3 . . TRBV30 TGTGCCTGGACTTTCGGACAGAGCACAGATACGCAGTATTTT CAWTFGQSTDTQYF
TRBJ1-5 . . TRBV6-1 TGTGCCAGCGAGCAACTTAGCAATCAGCCCCAGCATTTT CASEQLSNQPQHF
TRBJ1-4 . . TRBV5-1 TGCGCCAGCAAGGGTGGCGTTGCAACTAATGAAAAACTGTTTTTT CASKGGVATNEKLFF
TRBJ1-5 . TRBD1 TRBV19 TGTGCCAGTGGGGGACAGGGACGCTTTAGCAATCAGCCCCAGCATTTT CASGGQGRFSNQPQHF
TRBJ1-5 . . TRBV28 TGTGCCAGCAGTGCCCGCCACAGGGCTCAGCCCCAGCATTTT CASSARHRAQPQHF
TRBJ2-4 . . TRBV30 TGTGCCGGGGGTTTTGGGAACATTCAGTACTTC CAGGFGNIQYF
TRBJ1-5 . . TRBV19 TGTGCCGGCCGTACTCTGCACAGTAGCAATCAGCCCCAGCATTTT CAGRTLHSSNQPQHF
TRBJ2-6 . . TRBV7-7 TGTGCCAGCAGCTCCGGGCGGTGGGGCTCTGGGGCCAACGTCCTGACTTTC CASSSGRWGSGANVLTF
TRBJ1-2 . . TRBV7-9 TGTGCCAGCAGCCCAGGTTACAGGGTTGACTATGGCTACACCTTC CASSPGYRVDYGYTF
TRBJ2-5 . TRBD1 TRBV5-4 TGTGCCAGCAGTACAGGGACAGGGGCTAAGGAGACCCAGTACTTC CASSTGTGAKETQYF
TRBJ2-3 . TRBD1 TRBV5-6 TGTGCCAGCAGCTTGGCCTTGACAGGGGATAGCACAGATACGCAGTATTTT CASSLALTGDSTDTQYF
TRBJ2-7 . . TRBV23-1 TGCGCCAGCGGCGGAGGGTGTTACGAGCAGTACTTC CASGGGCYEQYF
TRBJ2-7 . . TRBV27 TGTGCCAGCAGTTTAATTGGAACCTACGAGCAGTACTTC CASSLIGTYEQYF
TRBJ2-5 . TRBD2 TRBV7-9 TGTGCCAGCAGCTATAGGGGGGCGAGGGGACTAGCGGGAGCAGAGACCCAGTACTTC CASSYRGARGLAGAETQYF
TRBJ2-5 few TRBD1 TRBV13 TGTGCCAGCAGCTCGTGGACAGGGTTGAGGGAGACCCAGTACTTC CASSSWTGLRETQYF
TRBJ2-2 few . TRBV27 TGTGCCAGCAGTTTCTTGAACACCGGGGAGCTGTTTTTT CASSFLNTGELFF
TRBJ2-1 . . TRBV20-1 TGCAGTGCAACGGACTGGGGCGAGCAGTTCTTC CSATDWGEQFF
TRBJ1-2 . . TRBV7-9 TGTGCCAGCAGCTTATCCGACCTCTATGGCTACACCTTC CASSLSDLYGYTF
TRBJ2-5 . . TRBV5-1 TGCGCCAGCAGCTTGGGTCTCGCGGGTTTTCAAGAGACCCAGTACTTC CASSLGLAGFQETQYF